A selection of T cell receptor beta chains follows, all from one sample in a study of shared clonotypes between healthy human individuals. The method was immunoSEQ multiplex PCR; TCRdb's version includes in-frame clones alone and lacks a portion of them. The table includes about 2,500,000 clones, around nine tenths detected once. Input material: naive CD4+ T cells sorted from blood. The source of these receptors is a man aged 18 to 30 in good health. Both conserved end residues are part of each CDR3. The order of the fields is clone size, J gene, D gene, V gene, CDR3 DNA, CDR3 protein. The D gene is left open where the match is weak. Size is omitted from some rows. Given values are once, few, many or a class for expanded clones.

size: .; J: TRBJ2-7; D: TRBD1; V: TRBV6-5; DNA: TGTGCCAGCAGTTACTCGGGACAGGTCACAACCTACGAGCAGTACTTC; CDR3: CASSYSGQVTTYEQYF
size: .; J: TRBJ2-2; D: .; V: TRBV5-6; DNA: TGTGCCAGCAGCTGGGGAGGAGGGAACACCGGGGAGCTGTTTTTT; CDR3: CASSWGGGNTGELFF
size: .; J: TRBJ2-2; D: .; V: TRBV5-1; DNA: TGCGCCAGCAGCTTGGAACAGAGGAACACCGGGGAGCTGTTTTTT; CDR3: CASSLEQRNTGELFF
size: .; J: TRBJ2-5; D: .; V: TRBV2; DNA: TGTGCCAGCAGTGCCGGAAACCAAGAGACCCAGTACTTC; CDR3: CASSAGNQETQYF
size: .; J: TRBJ2-7; D: .; V: TRBV5-1; DNA: TGCGCCAGCAGCCCCGACACTTACTCCTACGAGCAGTACTTC; CDR3: CASSPDTYSYEQYF
size: .; J: TRBJ2-3; D: .; V: TRBV11-2; DNA: TGTGCCAGCAGATCTACTAAAGGACAGACCGGGATAGGTACGCAGTATTTT; CDR3: CASRSTKGQTGIGTQYF
size: .; J: TRBJ2-7; D: TRBD1; V: TRBV6-1; DNA: TGTGCCAGCACCCTGACAGGGTCCTCCTACGAGCAGTACTTC; CDR3: CASTLTGSSYEQYF
size: .; J: TRBJ1-5; D: .; V: TRBV2; DNA: TGTGCCCAGCCTGTCCTTAGGAGCAATCAGCCCCAGCATTTT; CDR3: CAQPVLRSNQPQHF
size: .; J: TRBJ1-2; D: TRBD1; V: TRBV28; DNA: TGTGCCAGCAGTTTGGGACAGGAGGTCTATGGCTACACCTTC; CDR3: CASSLGQEVYGYTF
size: .; J: TRBJ2-5; D: .; V: TRBV5-6; DNA: TGTGCCAGCAGCTTTACGGGTGAGACCCAGTACTTC; CDR3: CASSFTGETQYF
size: once; J: TRBJ2-5; D: TRBD2; V: TRBV6-6; DNA: TGTGCCAGCACTCCGGGTAGCGGGGGAGGAACCCAGTACTTC; CDR3: CASTPGSGGGTQYF
size: .; J: TRBJ1-5; D: TRBD1; V: TRBV6-1; DNA: TGTGCCAGCAGTGACCGGACAGGGTATAGCAATCAGCCCCAGCATTTT; CDR3: CASSDRTGYSNQPQHF
size: .; J: TRBJ1-1; D: .; V: TRBV10-3; DNA: TGTGCCATCAGCCCGGACAGCATGAACACTGAAGCTTTCTTT; CDR3: CAISPDSMNTEAFF
size: .; J: TRBJ2-7; D: .; V: TRBV27; DNA: TGTGCCAGCAGTACGACAGGGAGGTACGAGCAGTACTTC; CDR3: CASSTTGRYEQYF
size: .; J: TRBJ1-1; D: TRBD1; V: TRBV5-1; DNA: TGCGCCAGCAGCACGCGCCCCGGGACAGGTGCTGAAGCTTTCTTT; CDR3: CASSTRPGTGAEAFF
size: .; J: TRBJ2-3; D: TRBD2; V: TRBV10-3; DNA: TGTGCCATCCAAGGGGGACTAGCGGGTGATACGCAGTATTTT; CDR3: CAIQGGLAGDTQYF
size: .; J: TRBJ1-2; D: TRBD1; V: TRBV27; DNA: TGTGCCAGCAGTTTCCAGGGGGACTATGGCTACACCTTC; CDR3: CASSFQGDYGYTF
size: .; J: TRBJ2-3; D: TRBD2; V: TRBV7-2; DNA: TGTGCCAGCAGCCCTCGAGTCATTCGGACTAGGAGCACAGATACGCAGTATTTT; CDR3: CASSPRVIRTRSTDTQYF
size: .; J: TRBJ2-7; D: .; V: TRBV6-1; DNA: TGTGCCAGCAGTGATGAAGGGTTGCGGTACTTCTTC; CDR3: CASSDEGLRYFF
size: .; J: TRBJ2-3; D: .; V: TRBV9; DNA: TGTGCCAGCAGCGTAGGGATCCTAAAAAGGACAGATACGCAGTATTTT; CDR3: CASSVGILKRTDTQYF
size: .; J: TRBJ1-1; D: .; V: TRBV5-8; DNA: TGTGCCAGCAGCTCTGAGGACAGGAACACTGAAGCTTTCTTT; CDR3: CASSSEDRNTEAFF
size: .; J: TRBJ2-3; D: .; V: TRBV19; DNA: TGTGCCAGTAGTATAACGGCTAGCGGCACAGATACGCAGTATTTT; CDR3: CASSITASGTDTQYF
size: .; J: TRBJ1-1; D: .; V: TRBV25-1; DNA: TGTGCCAGCAGTGATCCTAGGACTGAAGCTTTCTTT; CDR3: CASSDPRTEAFF
size: .; J: TRBJ1-1; D: .; V: TRBV6-5; DNA: TGTGCCAGCATGACCCGAGGGGGACGGTCCACTGAAGCTTTCTTT; CDR3: CASMTRGGRSTEAFF
size: .; J: TRBJ2-5; D: .; V: TRBV18; DNA: TGTGCCAGCTCACCACTACCAAAGTCAGGGACGGGAGAGACCCAGTACTTC; CDR3: CASSPLPKSGTGETQYF
size: .; J: TRBJ1-1; D: .; V: TRBV2; DNA: TGTGCCAGCAGCCTTCAGGGGAACCAAATGAACACTGAAGCTTTCTTT; CDR3: CASSLQGNQMNTEAFF
size: .; J: TRBJ1-3; D: .; V: TRBV2; DNA: TGTGCCACCACTAAGGCGGAGGGAAACACCATATATTTT; CDR3: CATTKAEGNTIYF
size: .; J: TRBJ1-1; D: TRBD1; V: TRBV6-1; DNA: TGTGCCAGCAGTCCCAGGGACAGCCGGAACACTGAAGCTTTCTTT; CDR3: CASSPRDSRNTEAFF
size: .; J: TRBJ2-7; D: .; V: TRBV5-1; DNA: TGCGCCAGCAGCGCCTCGGACAGGCTCAGGGGGGTTTCCTACGAGCAGTACTTC; CDR3: CASSASDRLRGVSYEQYF
size: .; J: TRBJ2-7; D: TRBD2; V: TRBV7-2; DNA: TGTGCCAGCAGCTCTACTAGCGGGAGTTCCCTCAACTTC; CDR3: CASSSTSGSSLNF
size: .; J: TRBJ2-5; D: .; V: TRBV6-5; DNA: TGTGCCAGCAGAGGACACAACCAAGAGACCCAGTACTTC; CDR3: CASRGHNQETQYF
size: .; J: TRBJ2-2; D: .; V: TRBV5-5; DNA: TGTGCCAGCAGCTTGGTCAAGGGTCAGGGAGACACCGGGGAGCTGTTTTTT; CDR3: CASSLVKGQGDTGELFF
size: .; J: TRBJ1-5; D: .; V: TRBV11-2; DNA: TGTGCCAGCAGCTTCTTCCACCCTGAGTACAATCAGCCCCAGCATTTT; CDR3: CASSFFHPEYNQPQHF
size: .; J: TRBJ2-1; D: TRBD2; V: TRBV4-1; DNA: TGCGCCAGCAGCCTGGGACTAGCGGGGGGCGGTTCCTACAATGAGCAGTTCTTC; CDR3: CASSLGLAGGGSYNEQFF
size: .; J: TRBJ2-3; D: TRBD2; V: TRBV6-1; DNA: TGTGCCAGCAGTGAAACTAGCGGGTACACAGATACGCAGTATTTT; CDR3: CASSETSGYTDTQYF
size: .; J: TRBJ2-5; D: TRBD1; V: TRBV5-4; DNA: TGTGCCAGCAGGGGGGTCCAGGGGGCCCAAGAGACCCAGTACTTC; CDR3: CASRGVQGAQETQYF
size: .; J: TRBJ2-1; D: .; V: TRBV29-1; DNA: TGCAGCGTCCGAAACCCCGGGAAGCGGCTGTCCTACAATGAGCAGTTCTTC; CDR3: CSVRNPGKRLSYNEQFF
size: .; J: TRBJ1-6; D: .; V: TRBV18; DNA: TGTGCCAGCTCCACGGCCGGGGACCCCTATAATTCACCCCTCCACTTT; CDR3: CASSTAGDPYNSPLHF
size: .; J: TRBJ2-7; D: .; V: TRBV6-5; DNA: TGTGCCAGCAGTTACCGGGGTAGCTCCTACGAGCAGTACTTC; CDR3: CASSYRGSSYEQYF
size: .; J: TRBJ2-7; D: .; V: TRBV10-3; DNA: TGTGCCATCAGTGAGTTAGCGCACTACGAGCAGTACTTC; CDR3: CAISELAHYEQYF
size: .; J: TRBJ1-6; D: .; V: TRBV6-1; DNA: TGTGCCAGCAGTGGACAGGTGGAGTCCTATAATTCACCCCTCCACTTT; CDR3: CASSGQVESYNSPLHF
size: .; J: TRBJ2-7; D: .; V: TRBV10-3; DNA: TGTGCCATCAGTGAGTCCGGGACCGCCTACGAGCAGTACTTC; CDR3: CAISESGTAYEQYF
size: .; J: TRBJ2-7; D: .; V: TRBV6-5; DNA: TGTGCCAGCAGTTACCATCCCCGAACGGTCTACGAGCAGTACTTC; CDR3: CASSYHPRTVYEQYF
size: once; J: TRBJ2-7; D: .; V: TRBV5-5; DNA: TGTGCCAGCAGCTCCGAACCGGCCTACGAGCAGTACTTC; CDR3: CASSSEPAYEQYF
size: .; J: TRBJ1-1; D: TRBD1; V: TRBV11-3; DNA: TGTGCCAGCAGCTTCGCGACAGGGACTGAAGCTTTCTTT; CDR3: CASSFATGTEAFF
size: .; J: TRBJ2-7; D: TRBD1; V: TRBV10-3; DNA: TGTGCCATTGGGACAGGGGGTTCCTACGAGCAGTACTTC; CDR3: CAIGTGGSYEQYF
size: .; J: TRBJ2-7; D: .; V: TRBV9; DNA: TGTGCCAGCAGCGTAGGGAGGGGGCCCTACGAGCAGTACTTC; CDR3: CASSVGRGPYEQYF
size: .; J: TRBJ2-1; D: TRBD2; V: TRBV30; DNA: TGTGCCTGGAGTGGTTACGTGGGAGGGCCCTCTCACCGCTCCTCCTACAATGAGCAGTTCTTC; CDR3: CAWSGYVGGPSHRSSYNEQFF
size: .; J: TRBJ1-5; D: .; V: TRBV19; DNA: TGTGCCAGTAGTACACAGAGTAGCAATCAGCCCCAGCATTTT; CDR3: CASSTQSSNQPQHF
size: .; J: TRBJ2-7; D: .; V: TRBV5-6; DNA: TGTGCCAGCAGCCCCAATGGACGGGGTCGCTACGAGCAGTACTTC; CDR3: CASSPNGRGRYEQYF
size: once; J: TRBJ1-1; D: .; V: TRBV5-1; DNA: TGCGCCAGCAGCTTGGTGGGGGATACTGAAGCTTTCTTT; CDR3: CASSLVGDTEAFF
size: .; J: TRBJ2-2; D: .; V: TRBV13; DNA: TGTGCCAGCAGTCTGACCTCGGGCAGGGCGAACACCGGGGAGCTGTTTTTT; CDR3: CASSLTSGRANTGELFF
size: .; J: TRBJ2-1; D: TRBD1; V: TRBV9; DNA: TGTGCCAGCAGCGCCGAGGGCAGGGGGTCCTACAATGAGCAGTTCTTC; CDR3: CASSAEGRGSYNEQFF
size: once; J: TRBJ1-3; D: .; V: TRBV7-8; DNA: TGTGCCAGCAGCTTAAGGCAGACCCGAGACTCCAGCTCTGGAAACACCATATATTTT; CDR3: CASSLRQTRDSSSGNTIYF
size: .; J: TRBJ1-1; D: .; V: TRBV11-2; DNA: TGTGCCAGCAGCTTTGCTGGACGGATGAACACTGAAGCTTTCTTT; CDR3: CASSFAGRMNTEAFF
size: .; J: TRBJ1-1; D: .; V: TRBV5-4; DNA: TGTGCCAGCGGACATCAAGGCACTGAAGCTTTCTTT; CDR3: CASGHQGTEAFF
size: .; J: TRBJ2-5; D: TRBD1; V: TRBV10-3; DNA: TGTGCCATCAGACCCACAGGGGCCGGAGAGACCCAGTACTTC; CDR3: CAIRPTGAGETQYF
size: .; J: TRBJ1-2; D: .; V: TRBV29-1; DNA: TGCAGCGTGCTAGGGAACTATGGCTACACCTTC; CDR3: CSVLGNYGYTF
size: .; J: TRBJ2-5; D: .; V: TRBV18; DNA: TGTGCCAGCTCACCTCAGGGTTCGGGTGAGACCCAGTACTTC; CDR3: CASSPQGSGETQYF